The 16 T cell receptor beta chains presented below share a single source sample, sequenced in a study of cytomegalovirus exposure and HLA in healthy donors. It was with 60 Vbeta and 13 Jbeta primers that the PCR ran. Produced via immunoSEQ multiplex PCR; TCRdb's table is partial and in-frame only. The table has 120,000 or so clones, approximately 78% seen once. Specimen: PBMCs. These TCRs come from a man aged 35 to 55 in good health and CMV-seronegative.

The chain has TRBV11-2 and TRBJ1-3; no definite D call. V lost 5 bases and J 0 bases, leaving 11 bases between the germline ends. The CDR3 extends over 15 amino acids. CDR1 SGHAT and CDR2 FQNNGV come from the germline V gene. CDR3 in amino acids: CASSPEGHSGNTIYF. The CDR3 nucleotides read TGTGCCAGCAGCCCCGAGGGTCACTCTGGAAACACCATATATTTT.

The rearrangement uses TRBV6-5 and TRBJ1-3; D gene ambiguous. CDR1 is MNHEY and CDR2 is SVGAGI in the germline V gene. Trimming removed 0 bases from V and 0 bases from J, with 9 bases in between. This CDR3 spans 16 amino acids. CDR3 sequence reads: CASSYSIHSSGNTIYF. In nucleotides, the CDR3 is TGTGCCAGCAGTTACTCGATCCATAGCTCTGGAAACACCATATATTTT.

This clone was found once. J is TRBJ2-7 and V is TRBV5-6, with 11 bases lining up with TRBD2. The CDR3 consists of 18 residues. The germline CDR1 and CDR2 sequences are SGHDT and YYEEEE. The junction had 13 bases not matched to a gene; V was cut back by 4 bases and J by 1 base. CDR3 loop: CASSTLGTSGIRSYEQYF. DNA for the CDR3: TGTGCCAGCAGCACATTGGGGACTAGCGGTATTAGATCCTACGAGCAGTACTTC.

The rearrangement links TRBV28 to TRBJ2-7; 10 bases align to TRBD2. Per germline, CDR1 MDHEN and CDR2 SYDVKM. V gave up 4 bases and J gave up 3 bases; unmatched junction bases: 9. The length of the CDR3 is 16 residues. The CDR3 loop reads CASSYRKLAGVYEQYF. The CDR3 region has the DNA TGTGCCAGCAGTTACCGAAAGCTAGCGGGAGTCTACGAGCAGTACTTC.

This chain joins TRBV18 and TRBJ2-2; the match to TRBD2 covers 9 bases. The V gene's germline CDR1 is KGHSH and CDR2 LQKENI. J gave up 4 bases and V 5 bases, and 5 bases lay outside the gene matches. The CDR3 has 15 residues. In DNA, the CDR3 is TGTGCCAGCTCAACCTATAGCGGGAGCACCGGGGAGCTGTTTTTT. Its protein is CASSTYSGSTGELFF.

The rearrangement uses TRBV5-6 and TRBJ2-7; 8 positions agree with TRBD1. J lost 3 bases, V lost 4 bases, and 9 bases had no gene match. Per the germline V gene, CDR1 is SGHDT and CDR2 is YYEEEE. The CDR3 length is 15 residues. As DNA, the CDR3 is TGTGCCAGCAGCCCCGGGACAGGTCCCGACTACGAGCAGTACTTC. Translation: CASSPGTGPDYEQYF. Complete variable domain (other parts from reference TRBV5-6 and TRBJ2-7): DAGVTQSPTHLIKTRGQQVTLRCSPKSGHDTVSWYQQALGQGPQFIFQYYEEEERQRGNFPDRFSGHQFPNYSSELNVNALLLGDSALYLCASSPGTGPDYEQYFGPGTRLTVT.

This clone turned up a few times. The gene calls are TRBV19 and TRBJ1-1; a weak D match, TRBD1 (5 bases). V lost 5 bases to trimming and J lost 6 bases, with 13 bases between them. Germline assignment: CDR1 LNHDA and CDR2 SQIVND (reference sequence). This CDR3 contains 13 residues. The CDR3 DNA follows: TGTGCCAGTAGTCCGACAGTATTGGCTGAAGCTTTCTTT. Protein: CASSPTVLAEAFF.

The gene calls are TRBV27 and TRBJ1-3, with TRBD1 matching over 7 bases. The junction had 8 bases not matched to a gene; V was cut back by 10 bases and J by 5 bases. Germline CDR1 reads MNHEY; CDR2 reads SMNVEV (reference sequence). CDR3 length: 13 residues. CDR3 sequence (DNA): TGTGCCAATAAGACAGGGCTCAGAAACACCATATATTTT. This sequence encodes CANKTGLRNTIYF.

This chain uses TRBV15 with TRBJ2-5; no definite D call. With the DNA end fitting TRBJ2-7 better, the J assignment may be wrong. Looked up from germline, CDR1 is LNHNV and CDR2 is YYDKDF (reference sequence). The CDR3 consists of 13 residues. CDR3 residues: CATSRDPTYEQYF. DNA for the CDR3: TGTGCCACCAGCAGAGACCCTACCTACGAGCAGTACTTC.

V usage is TRBV5-6 and J usage is TRBJ2-4, with D perhaps TRBD2 (7 bases). V was cut by 4 bases and J by 8 bases, with 22 bases left in between. Germline assignment: CDR1 SGHDT and CDR2 YYEEEE. This CDR3 spans 16 amino acids. CDR3 nucleotide sequence: TGTGCCAGCAGCGAAATGGCAGGGAGGGGGGAGGACATTCAGTACTTC. Its protein product is CASSEMAGRGEDIQYF.

The rearrangement uses TRBV4-3 and TRBJ2-7, with D maybe TRBD1 (5 bases). The CDR3 is 18 amino acids. Germline-derived CDR1 and CDR2 are LGHNA and YSLEER. V was trimmed by 0 bases and J by 0 bases, leaving 18 bases between them. CDR3 protein: CASSQDLAGPGHSYEQYF. DNA for the CDR3: TGCGCCAGCAGCCAAGATTTAGCAGGACCCGGACACTCCTACGAGCAGTACTTC.

This sequence joins TRBV2 and TRBJ2-4; maybe TRBD1 (6 bases). Germline CDR1 SNHLY, CDR2 FYNNEI. The CDR3 spans 14 residues. V lost 3 bases to trimming and J lost 3 bases, with 9 bases between them. CDR3 region: CASSEWTDKNIQYF. CDR3 nucleotide sequence: TGTGCCAGCAGTGAGTGGACAGACAAAAACATTCAGTACTTC.

The rearrangement links TRBV6-5 to TRBJ2-7; 12 nucleotides agree with TRBD2. CDR1 and CDR2 (germline): MNHEY, SVGAGI. Unmatched junction bases numbered 3, after V lost 5 bases and J lost 7 bases. The CDR3 sequence is 13 residues long. Here the CDR3 reads CASSHGLAGEQYF. The CDR3 nucleotides read TGTGCCAGCAGTCATGGACTAGCGGGGGAGCAGTACTTC.

A single count supports this clone. The rearrangement links TRBV10-3 to TRBJ2-7; 14 bases fit TRBD2. The CDR3 consists of 19 residues. Trimming removed 3 bases from V and 0 bases from J; junction bases left unmatched: 10. The germline CDR1 and CDR2 sequences are ENHRY and SYGVKD. CDR3 loop: CAISDRTSGGTRYSYEQYF. The CDR3 DNA follows: TGTGCCATCAGTGATCGGACTAGCGGGGGGACGAGATACTCCTACGAGCAGTACTTC.

This clone has more than one count but fewer than ten. This chain connects TRBV28 to TRBJ2-6; D is possibly TRBD1 (5 bases). Germline values: CDR1 MDHEN, CDR2 SYDVKM. V lost 6 bases, J lost 0 bases, and 15 bases lay in between. The CDR3 has 17 residues. CDR3 in amino acids: CASSTSRRGSGANVLTF. The CDR3 DNA is TGTGCCAGCAGCACTTCCCGAAGGGGCTCTGGGGCCAACGTCCTGACTTTC.

This clone was detected a few times. The V gene is TRBV5-1, the J gene TRBJ2-7; 7 positions agree with TRBD1. J lost 1 base, V lost 4 bases, and 8 bases had no gene match. This CDR3 comprises 15 residues. Germline V gives CDR1 SGHRS, CDR2 YFSETQ. DNA of the CDR3: TGCGCCAGCAGCCTAGGACAGGTGAGGTCCTACGAGCAGTACTTC. Protein product: CASSLGQVRSYEQYF.